This TCR beta chain came from a study of naive and memory T cell subsets (dated by TCRdb to 2015 to 2018). Regarding the research as a whole: In the figure summarizing the skin biopsy and whole blood samples, 10 or so blood donors, 7 tuberculin skin test biopsies and 3 saline control biopsies were reported. PCR2 was typically performed as a SYBR Green qPCR that was stopped at a set threshold, although end-point PCR (around 6 cycles) could be used instead for low-input samples. General findings and caveats noted by the study authors: The RNA-based method was acknowledged as potentially sensitive to TCR transcript changes with T cell activation and differentiation.

The study described a robust, sensitive protocol for amplifying, sequencing and analyzing TCRs, using 3' ligation of a UMI-containing oligonucleotide to TCR cDNA. For whole blood analysis, over 2 ml of peripheral blood was collected from healthy adult volunteers into Tempus tubes, and RNA was extracted following the manufacturer's instructions. Total RNA was used without cell sorting and was treated with RQ1 DNase before reverse transcription, with a target input of 1 to 1000 ng. Skin biopsy and whole blood libraries were made to test pipeline robustness in samples where T cells form a minority population. Only a few counts were recorded for this clonotype. Its antigen is still unknown. No base-level quality is on record; no much larger clone is a single base apart. Receptor amplification or capture employed 5' RACE. Four rounds of PCR, run with the SP2 primer together with nested alpha and beta constant region primers, were used to amplify the ligated cDNA. TCR RNA was reverse transcribed with SuperScript IV using alpha and beta constant region primers for the blood and skin samples. An oligonucleotide carrying the Illumina SP2 primer and a UMI was ligated to the 3' end of the cDNA by means of T4 RNA ligase 1. To prevent hairpin formation, the 12-nucleotide UMI was made up of two random hexamers with an eight-base spacer between them. From the second PCR onward, the TCR alpha and beta chain libraries were handled separately, and dual indexing was used for multiplexing. After pooling, the indexed libraries were analyzed by capillary electrophoresis and sequenced on either an Illumina MiSeq or NextSeq. PhiX DNA at about 5-8% was spiked into libraries to increase base diversity and improve cluster recognition. Regarding the original processing steps: Demultiplexor extracted UMIs from read 2, combined them with read 1 TCR sequence, and split reads by sample indices. Decombinator identified V and J genes and V-J junctions and gave each TCR a five-part identifier that included V and J deletions. UMIs were used by Collapsinator to correct sequencing errors and PCR amplification heterogeneity, so that a UMI-based abundance was obtained for each TCR. CDR3Translator converted identifiers to nucleotide sequence, translated to amino acids, and extracted CDR3 regions using terminal motifs. After normalization to the amount of input RNA, the error-corrected alpha and beta TCR counts from blood and from skin were compared. Through fastp at Q25 and MiXCR, TCRdb rebuilt clones from the public reads, retaining in-frame beta chains. Rows merge per CDR3 protein into single entries with the most common DNA and genes. Here the V and J calls rest on TCRdb's processing, not on the authors' analysis. The sample table shows over 50,000 distinct CDR3 sequences, and 7.6% are seen once. Around 9.8% of the sample goes to the ten largest clones.

Trimming costs V 5 bases and J 4 bases, and their ends lie 18 bases apart. The germline V gene (reference sequence) sets CDR1 to DFQATT and CDR2 to SNEGSKA. Including the terminal cysteine and phenylalanine, the CDR3 comprises 14 residues. The read is trimmed to its CDR3 DNA, 42 bases read in frame from base 1. The sequence derives from a female donor in good health. Recombination joined TRBV20-1 with TRBJ2-7, with a tentative D call of TRBD1 or TRBD2, each matching 5 bases. The CDR3 protein: CSAPRGTSGYEQYF. The DNA sequence is as follows: TGCAGTGCTCCGCGTGGGACCTCAGGGTACGAGCAGTACTTC.